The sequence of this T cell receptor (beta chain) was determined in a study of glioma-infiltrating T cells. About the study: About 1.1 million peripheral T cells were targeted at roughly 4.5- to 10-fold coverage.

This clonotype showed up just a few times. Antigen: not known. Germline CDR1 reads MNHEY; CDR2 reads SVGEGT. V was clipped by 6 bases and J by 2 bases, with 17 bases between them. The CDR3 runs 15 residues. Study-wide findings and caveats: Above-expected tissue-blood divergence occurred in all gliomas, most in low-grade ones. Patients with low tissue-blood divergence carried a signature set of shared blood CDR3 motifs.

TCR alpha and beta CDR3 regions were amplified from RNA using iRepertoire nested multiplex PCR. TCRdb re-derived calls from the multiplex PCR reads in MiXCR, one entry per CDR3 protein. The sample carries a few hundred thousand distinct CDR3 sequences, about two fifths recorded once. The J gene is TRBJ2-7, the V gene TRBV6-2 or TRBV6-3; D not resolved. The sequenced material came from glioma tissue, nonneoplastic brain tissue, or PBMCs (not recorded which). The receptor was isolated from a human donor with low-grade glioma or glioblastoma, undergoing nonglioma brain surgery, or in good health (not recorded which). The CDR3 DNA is TGTGCCAGCAGCCAACGGGTGAACATCGCCTACGAGCAGTACTTC. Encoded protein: CASSQRVNIAYEQYF.